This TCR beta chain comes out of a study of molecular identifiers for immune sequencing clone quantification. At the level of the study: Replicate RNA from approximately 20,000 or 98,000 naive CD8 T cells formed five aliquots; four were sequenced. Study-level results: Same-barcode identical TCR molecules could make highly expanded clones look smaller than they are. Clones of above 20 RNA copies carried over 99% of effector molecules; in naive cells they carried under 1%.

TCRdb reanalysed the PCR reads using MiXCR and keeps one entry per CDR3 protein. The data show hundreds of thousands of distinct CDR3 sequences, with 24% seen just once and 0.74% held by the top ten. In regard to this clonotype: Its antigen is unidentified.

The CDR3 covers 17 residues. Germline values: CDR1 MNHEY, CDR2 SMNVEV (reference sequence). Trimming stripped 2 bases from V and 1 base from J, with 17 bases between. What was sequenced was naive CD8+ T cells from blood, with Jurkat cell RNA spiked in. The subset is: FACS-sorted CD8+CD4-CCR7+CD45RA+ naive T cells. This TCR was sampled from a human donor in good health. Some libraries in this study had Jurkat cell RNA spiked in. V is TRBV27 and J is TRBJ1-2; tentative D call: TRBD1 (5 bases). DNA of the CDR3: TGTGCCAGCAGTTTAAAGGGCCCAGGGCGGGTTAACTATGGCTACACCTTC. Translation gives CASSLKGPGRVNYGYTF.